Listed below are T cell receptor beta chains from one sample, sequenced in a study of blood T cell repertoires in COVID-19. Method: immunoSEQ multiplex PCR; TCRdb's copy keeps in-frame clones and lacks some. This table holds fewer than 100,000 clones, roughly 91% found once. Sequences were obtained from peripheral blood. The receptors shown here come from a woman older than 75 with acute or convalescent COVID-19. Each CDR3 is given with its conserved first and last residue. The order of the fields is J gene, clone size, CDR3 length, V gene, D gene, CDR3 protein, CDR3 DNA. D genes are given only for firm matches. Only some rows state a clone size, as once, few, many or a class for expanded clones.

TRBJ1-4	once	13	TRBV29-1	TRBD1	CSVGQAVNEKLFF	TGCAGCGTGGGACAGGCCGTTAATGAAAAACTGTTTTTT
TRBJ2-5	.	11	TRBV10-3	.	CAIRSVETQYF	TGTGCCATCAGAAGCGTAGAGACCCAGTACTTC
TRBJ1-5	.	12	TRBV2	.	CASSANNQPQHF	TGTGCCAGCAGTGCAAATAATCAGCCCCAGCATTTT
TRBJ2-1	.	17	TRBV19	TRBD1	CASSIDLGTGVFGEQFF	TGTGCCAGTAGTATAGATCTAGGGACAGGGGTCTTCGGGGAGCAGTTCTTC
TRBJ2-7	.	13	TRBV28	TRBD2	CASSRTSGSEQYF	TGTGCCAGCAGCCGCACTAGCGGGAGTGAGCAGTACTTC
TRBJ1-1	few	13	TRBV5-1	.	CASSGQLNTEAFF	TGCGCCAGCTCCGGACAGCTGAACACTGAAGCTTTCTTT
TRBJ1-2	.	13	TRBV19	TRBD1	CASASTGPRGYTF	TGTGCCAGTGCCTCGACAGGGCCGAGAGGCTACACCTTC
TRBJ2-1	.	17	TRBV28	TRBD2	CASTSSGSRSSYNEQFF	TGTGCCAGCACCTCTAGCGGTAGTCGGAGCTCCTACAATGAGCAGTTCTTC
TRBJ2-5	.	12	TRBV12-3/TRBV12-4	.	CASSSSAETQYF	TGTGCCAGCAGTTCTAGCGCGGAGACCCAGTACTTC
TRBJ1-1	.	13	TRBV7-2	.	CASSTQENTEAFF	TGTGCCAGCAGCACACAGGAGAACACTGAAGCTTTCTTT
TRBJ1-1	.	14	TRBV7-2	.	CASSPRASNTEAFF	TGTGCCAGCAGCCCGCGGGCCTCGAACACTGAAGCTTTCTTT
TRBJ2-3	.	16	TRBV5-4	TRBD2	CASSLTSGRNTDTQYF	TGTGCCAGCAGCTTGACTAGCGGGAGGAACACAGATACGCAGTATTTT
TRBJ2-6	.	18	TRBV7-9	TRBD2	CASSLGGLAGTGANVLTF	TGTGCCAGCAGCTTAGGGGGACTAGCGGGAACTGGGGCCAACGTCCTGACTTTC
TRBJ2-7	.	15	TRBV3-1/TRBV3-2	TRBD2	CASSPTSGERYEQYF	TGTGCCAGCAGCCCGACTAGCGGGGAGAGGTACGAGCAGTACTTC
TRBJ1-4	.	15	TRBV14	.	CASSQERNFREKLFF	TGTGCCAGCAGCCAAGAACGCAATTTCAGAGAAAAACTGTTTTTT
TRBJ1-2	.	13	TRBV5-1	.	CASSLDRVSGYTF	TGCGCCAGCAGCTTGGACAGGGTTAGCGGCTACACCTTC
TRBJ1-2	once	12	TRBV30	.	CASYRVLYGYTF	TGTGCCTCATACAGGGTGCTCTATGGCTACACCTTC
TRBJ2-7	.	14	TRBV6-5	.	CASSSPQRAYEQYF	TGTGCCAGCAGTTCTCCCCAGAGGGCCTACGAGCAGTACTTC
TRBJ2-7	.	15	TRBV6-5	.	CASRPTITASYEQYF	TGTGCCAGCAGACCTACTATTACCGCTTCCTACGAGCAGTACTTC
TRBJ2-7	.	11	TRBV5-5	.	CASSLEREQYF	TGTGCCAGCAGCTTGGAGAGGGAGCAGTACTTC
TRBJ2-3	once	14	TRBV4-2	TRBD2	CASSQEGREGTQYF	TGTGCCAGCAGCCAAGAAGGGAGGGAGGGTACGCAGTATTTT
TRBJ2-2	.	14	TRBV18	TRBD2	CASSPRGGTGELFF	TGTGCCAGCTCACCACGCGGGGGGACCGGGGAGCTGTTTTTT
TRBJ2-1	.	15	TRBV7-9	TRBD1	CASSQTGGFYNEQFF	TGTGCCAGCAGTCAGACAGGGGGCTTCTACAATGAGCAGTTCTTC
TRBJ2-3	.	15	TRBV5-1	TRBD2	CASSGLADRTDTQYF	TGCGCCAGCAGCGGACTAGCGGACCGCACAGATACGCAGTATTTT
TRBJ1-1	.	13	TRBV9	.	CASSVDSYTEAFF	TGTGCCAGCAGCGTAGATTCGTACACTGAAGCTTTCTTT
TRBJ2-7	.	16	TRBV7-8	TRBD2	CASSLGTSGRSYEQYF	TGTGCCAGCAGCTTAGGGACTAGCGGGCGCTCCTACGAGCAGTACTTC
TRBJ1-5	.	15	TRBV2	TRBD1	CASSGGDRENQPQHF	TGTGCCAGCAGTGGTGGGGACAGGGAAAATCAGCCCCAGCATTTT
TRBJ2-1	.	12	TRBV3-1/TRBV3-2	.	CASSQETGEQFF	TGTGCCAGCAGCCAAGAGACTGGTGAGCAGTTCTTC
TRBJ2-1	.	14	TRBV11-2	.	CASSLASGVDEQFF	TGTGCCAGCAGCTTAGCATCAGGGGTCGATGAGCAGTTCTTC
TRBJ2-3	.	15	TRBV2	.	CASSDRGGGTDTQYF	TGTGCCAGCAGTGACAGGGGTGGGGGCACAGATACGCAGTATTTT
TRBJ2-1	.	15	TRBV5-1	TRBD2	CASSLALAGEGEQFF	TGCGCCAGCAGCTTGGCGCTAGCGGGAGAGGGAGAGCAGTTCTTC
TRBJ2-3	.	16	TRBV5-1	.	CASSLLVGGSTDTQYF	TGCGCCAGCAGCTTGTTGGTCGGAGGGAGCACAGATACGCAGTATTTT
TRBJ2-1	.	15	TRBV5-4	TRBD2	CASSLALAGGGEQFF	TGTGCCAGCAGCTTGGCACTAGCGGGCGGAGGAGAGCAGTTCTTC
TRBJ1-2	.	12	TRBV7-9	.	CASSLELGGYTF	TGTGCCAGCAGCTTAGAACTAGGCGGCTACACCTTC
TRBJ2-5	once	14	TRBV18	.	CASSPSGEWETQYF	TGTGCCAGCTCACCATCGGGGGAGTGGGAGACCCAGTACTTC
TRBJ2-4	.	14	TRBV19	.	CASSQGNMRNIQYF	TGTGCCAGTAGTCAGGGGAACATGAGGAACATTCAGTACTTC
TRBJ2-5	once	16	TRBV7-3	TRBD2	CASSLGLAGGQETQYF	TGTGCCAGCAGCCTCGGACTAGCGGGGGGGCAAGAGACCCAGTACTTC
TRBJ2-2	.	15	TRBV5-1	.	CASSLVAGATGELFF	TGCGCCAGCAGCTTGGTAGCAGGGGCCACCGGGGAGCTGTTTTTT
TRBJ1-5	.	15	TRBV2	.	CASSENLGSRQPQHF	TGTGCCAGCAGTGAAAACCTGGGTTCGAGGCAGCCCCAGCATTTT
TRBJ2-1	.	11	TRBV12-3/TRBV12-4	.	CASTLYNEQFF	TGTGCCAGCACTCTCTACAATGAGCAGTTCTTC
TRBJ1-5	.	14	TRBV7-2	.	CASSPRQGNQPQHF	TGTGCCAGCAGCCCCCGTCAGGGCAATCAGCCCCAGCATTTT
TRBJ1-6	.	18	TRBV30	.	CAWHRCFTGNAYNSPLHF	TGTGCCTGGCATCGATGCTTCACAGGTAACGCCTATAATTCACCCCTCCACTTT
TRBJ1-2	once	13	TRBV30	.	CAWSGQVSNGYTF	TGTGCCTGGAGCGGTCAGGTGTCCAATGGCTACACCTTC
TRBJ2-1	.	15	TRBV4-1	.	CASSQTGQVLNEQFF	TGCGCCAGCAGCCAAACCGGACAAGTCCTAAATGAGCAGTTCTTC
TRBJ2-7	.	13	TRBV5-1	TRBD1	CASSFGQGREQYF	TGCGCCAGCAGCTTCGGACAGGGTAGAGAGCAGTACTTC
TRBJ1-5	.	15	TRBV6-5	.	CASSPRTAGNQPQHF	TGTGCCAGCAGCCCCCGGACAGCTGGCAATCAGCCCCAGCATTTT
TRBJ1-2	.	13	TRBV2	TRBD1	CASSQTGNYGYTF	TGTGCCAGCAGTCAGACAGGGAACTATGGCTACACCTTC
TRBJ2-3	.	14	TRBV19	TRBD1	CATQNRGLTDTQYF	TGTGCCACTCAGAACAGGGGGCTCACAGATACGCAGTATTTT
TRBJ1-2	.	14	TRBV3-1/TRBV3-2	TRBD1	CASSRTGDAYGYTF	TGTGCCAGCAGCCGGACAGGGGACGCCTATGGCTACACCTTC
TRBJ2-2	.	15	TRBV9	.	CASSVAGWDTGELFF	TGTGCCAGCAGCGTAGCAGGGTGGGACACCGGGGAGCTGTTTTTT
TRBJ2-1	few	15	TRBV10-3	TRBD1	CAISAPGQGNNEQFF	TGTGCCATCAGTGCCCCGGGACAGGGGAACAATGAGCAGTTCTTC
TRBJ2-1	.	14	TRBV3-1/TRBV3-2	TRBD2	CASSQGLAGGEQFF	TGTGCCAGCAGCCAGGGACTAGCGGGAGGGGAGCAGTTCTTC
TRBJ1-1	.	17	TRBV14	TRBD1	CASSQDVTRDRDTEAFF	TGTGCCAGCAGCCAAGATGTAACAAGGGACAGGGACACTGAAGCTTTCTTT
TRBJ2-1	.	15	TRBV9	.	CASSYTGLSYNEQFF	TGTGCCAGCAGCTATACAGGGCTCTCCTACAATGAGCAGTTCTTC
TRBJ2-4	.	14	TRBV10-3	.	CAISAAGTRNIQYF	TGTGCCATCAGTGCGGCCGGGACAAGGAACATTCAGTACTTC
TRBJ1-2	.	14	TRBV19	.	CASSPQDGVGGYTF	TGTGCCAGTAGTCCCCAAGACGGGGTCGGTGGCTACACCTTC
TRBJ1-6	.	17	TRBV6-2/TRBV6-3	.	CASSPPTGSSYNSPLHF	TGTGCCAGCAGTCCCCCAACAGGAAGCTCCTATAATTCACCCCTCCACTTT